Presented here are 9 T cell receptor beta chains from one specimen sequenced in a study of blood T cell repertoires in COVID-19. Data came from immunoSEQ multiplex PCR; TCRdb stores just in-frame clones and leaves some out. Among under 200,000 clones listed, roughly 81% were seen once. Sequencing input: peripheral blood. All receptors derive from a woman aged 80 or over with acute or convalescent COVID-19.

The V gene is TRBV2, the J gene TRBJ2-1; 16 nucleotides match TRBD2. The CDR3 contains 16 residues. Germline trimming cut 6 bases from V and 9 bases from J; bases unmatched to any gene: 8. Germline V gene data show CDR1 as SNHLY and CDR2 as FYNNEI. The chain's CDR3 is CASSDRGTSGRGEQFF. The DNA of the CDR3 is TGTGCCAGCAGCGATCGAGGGACTAGCGGGAGGGGTGAGCAGTTCTTC.

This chain uses TRBV24-1 with TRBJ2-1; TRBD2 matches 8 bases. Looked up from germline, CDR1 is KGHDR and CDR2 is SFDVKD. Trimming removed 2 bases from V and 8 bases from J; junction bases left unmatched: 4. This CDR3 contains 14 residues. The CDR3 here is CATSDWSGGDEQFF. In nucleotides, the CDR3 is TGTGCCACCAGTGATTGGAGCGGGGGTGATGAGCAGTTCTTC.

This sequence joins TRBV10-2 and TRBJ2-5, with D unresolved. V shed 4 bases and J shed 3 bases, with 6 bases lying between them. Germline loops: CDR1 WSHSY, CDR2 SAAADI. The CDR3 contains 12 residues. The CDR3 loop is CASSAVKETQYF. CDR3 DNA sequence: TGCGCCAGCAGTGCGGTAAAAGAGACCCAGTACTTC.

This clone was observed a handful of times. The chain recombines TRBV6-5 with TRBJ1-6; possible D gene TRBD1, 5 bases. This CDR3 comprises 16 residues. Germline CDR1 MNHEY, CDR2 SVGAGI. V lost 0 bases, J lost 14 bases, and 20 bases lay in between. CDR3 coding DNA: TGTGCCAGCAGTTACTCGATCAGGGCGGGGGGATCGTCCCTCCACTTT. This sequence encodes CASSYSIRAGGSSLHF.

This clone was detected only once. The gene calls are TRBV24-1 and TRBJ1-4; 9 nucleotides match TRBD1. Germline V lookup: CDR1 KGHDR, CDR2 SFDVKD. Trimming at V came to 3 bases and at J to 2 bases, leaving 0 bases not matched to a gene. This CDR3 has 15 residues. Written as DNA, the CDR3 is TGTGCCACCAGTGATGGACAGGGGACTAATGAAAAACTGTTTTTT. Translating gives CATSDGQGTNEKLFF.

This clone occurred once. The J gene is TRBJ1-2, the V gene TRBV7-2; TRBD1 might be the D (6 bases). V lost 5 bases and J lost 4, with 17 bases in between. This CDR3 spans 15 amino acids. Germline V CDR1 and CDR2: SGHTA, FQGNSA. Here the CDR3 DNA reads TGTGCCAGCAGCAGCGCTTTAGGGGGTGGCTATGGCTACACCTTC. Encoded protein: CASSSALGGGYGYTF.

The chain uses TRBV27 and TRBJ2-7; TRBD2 might be the D (7 bases). This CDR3 comprises 15 residues. Trimming stripped 3 bases from V and 3 bases from J, with 15 bases between. Germline values: CDR1 MNHEY, CDR2 SMNVEV (reference sequence). The CDR3 is CASSFLGGPDYEQYF. CDR3 coding DNA: TGTGCCAGCAGTTTTCTGGGGGGGCCGGACTACGAGCAGTACTTC.

In this sample, this clone turned up once. The rearrangement joins TRBV28 to TRBJ1-2; 7 nucleotides agree with TRBD1. Germline values: CDR1 MDHEN, CDR2 SYDVKM. The CDR3 has 15 amino acids. The V gene end was trimmed by 5 bases and the J gene end by 5 bases; junction bases not matched to a gene: 11. The CDR3, as DNA: TGTGCCAGCAGTCCCGGACAGGCGGGATATTATGGCTACACCTTC. As protein: CASSPGQAGYYGYTF.

The chain has TRBV4-1 and TRBJ2-1; D is unresolved. Per the germline V gene, CDR1 is MGHRA and CDR2 is YSYEKL. V lost 0 bases to trimming and J lost 9 bases, with 12 bases between them. There are 14 residues in the CDR3. The CDR3 region is CASSQEAGYLEQFF. The CDR3 bases are TGCGCCAGCAGCCAAGAGGCAGGATATCTTGAGCAGTTCTTC.